This T cell receptor beta chain was sequenced during a study of CD8+ T cells in alopecia areata. The germline V and J ends were trimmed by 3 bases and 0 bases, with 15 bases remaining between them. This CDR3 has 16 residues. CDR1 and CDR2 (germline): MGHRA, YSYEKL. After isolation, RNA underwent reverse transcription to generate cDNA as the sequencing template. The assay was immunoSEQ multiplex PCR, and TCRdb's table has in-frame clones only and misses some. Of 65,000 to 90,000 clones in the sample, about 53% were seen once. As to this clone: Its antigen is as yet unknown.

Points from the study as a whole: Affected scalp, especially in alopecia totalis/universalis, had a higher clonality than normal scalp did. Compared with mice, patients displayed less clear TCR sharing, possibly for HLA-related reasons.

Obtained from alopecia areata patients were lesional scalp punch biopsies along with peripheral blood. PBMCs served as the source from which CD4+ and CD8+ T cells were sorted. The chain has TRBV4-1 and TRBJ2-7, with a weak D call TRBD1 (5 bases). What was sequenced was NKG2D-high CD8+ T cells sorted from blood. The source of this sequence is a human donor with alopecia areata. The DNA for the CDR3 is TGCGCCAGCAGCCACCCTGGGGCTGCACTCTCCTACGAGCAGTACTTC. This translates into CASSHPGAALSYEQYF.